This entry lists 26 T cell receptor beta chains sequenced from one sample in a study of blood T cell repertoires in COVID-19. Clones were read by immunoSEQ multiplex PCR, and TCRdb kept only the in-frame ones, dropping some. The sample carries 150,000 to 200,000 clones, around 87% recorded once. The specimen was peripheral blood. These receptors were taken from a woman in her 70s with COVID-19, enrolled during active disease.

The chain combines TRBV9 with TRBJ1-2; the D gene is possibly TRBD1 (6 bases). V lost 5 bases and J lost 2, with 16 bases in between. From germline, CDR1 is SGDLS and CDR2 YYNGEE. The CDR3 contains 15 residues. The DNA of the CDR3 is TGTGCCAGCAGTGGGGTGGGGGCGGAGAACTATGGCTACACCTTC. Amino acids: CASSGVGAENYGYTF.

J is TRBJ2-2 and V is TRBV2; TRBD2 aligns across 8 bases. The V segment lost 7 bases and the J segment 4 bases; nucleotides outside the gene matches: 5. This CDR3 spans 14 amino acids. The germline V gene has CDR1 SNHLY and CDR2 FYNNEI. This chain's CDR3 is CASKAGEGTGELFF. The CDR3 DNA follows: TGTGCCAGCAAAGCGGGAGAGGGCACCGGGGAGCTGTTTTTT.

The V gene is TRBV18, the J gene TRBJ2-7; 8 bases are a match to TRBD1. This CDR3 is built from 15 residues. The germline CDR1 and CDR2 sequences are KGHSH and LQKENI. With 1 base clipped from V and 5 bases from J, the junction kept 7 bases outside the gene matches. CDR3 loop: CASSPRQGAINEQYF. In DNA, the CDR3 is TGTGCCAGCTCACCACGCCAGGGGGCAATTAACGAGCAGTACTTC.

V and J are TRBV7-8 and TRBJ1-5; D uncertain. V was pared by 5 bases and J by 8 bases, with 25 bases between. CDR1 is SGHVS and CDR2 is FQNEAQ in the germline V gene. The CDR3 consists of 17 residues. CDR3 amino acids: CASSPDPAVPNREPQHF. As DNA, the CDR3 is TGTGCCAGCAGCCCAGACCCGGCTGTCCCTAATCGGGAGCCCCAGCATTTT.

The chain combines TRBV18 with TRBJ2-7; TRBD1 is a possible D gene (6 bases). Germline V lookup: CDR1 KGHSH, CDR2 LQKENI. The V and J ends lost 0 bases and 4 bases respectively, with 10 bases between them. This CDR3 region has 14 residues. For the CDR3, the DNA is TGTGCCAGCTCACCACCGGCGCAGGGGTACGAGCAGTACTTC. Encoded protein: CASSPPAQGYEQYF.

This CDR3 reads CASRPGTLYGYTF. DNA of the CDR3: TGCGCCAGCAGACCCGGGACACTCTATGGCTACACCTTC. J is TRBJ1-2 and V is TRBV5-1; D might be TRBD1 (6 bases). CDR3 length: 13 amino acids. The germline gives CDR1 SGHRS, CDR2 YFSETQ. The V gene lost 5 bases and the J gene lost 4 bases, with 12 bases spanning the gap. The full variable domain, with the rest looked up from reference TRBV5-1 and TRBJ1-2, is KAGVTQTPRYLIKTRGQQVTLSCSPISGHRSVSWYQQTPGQGLQFLFEYFSETQRNKGNFPGRFSGRQFSNSRSEMNVSTLELGDSALYLCASRPGTLYGYTFGSGTRLTVV.

The rearrangement joins TRBV6-5 to TRBJ1-1; D is unresolved. The CDR3 runs 16 residues. Deletions cut 0 bases from V and 0 bases from J, with 11 bases between. Germline loops: CDR1 MNHEY, CDR2 SVGAGI. Written as DNA, the CDR3 is TGTGCCAGCAGTTACTCCCTGCCAGGAATGAACACTGAAGCTTTCTTT. It yields the protein CASSYSLPGMNTEAFF.

This clone has only one observation. The chain uses TRBV9 and TRBJ1-6; no definite D call. The germline V gene has CDR1 SGDLS and CDR2 YYNGEE. Trimming took off 0 bases at V and 4 bases at J, with 2 bases between the two ends. The CDR3 runs 13 residues. In DNA form, the CDR3 reads TGTGCCAGCAGCGTAGCTTATAATTCACCCCTCCACTTT. This codes for CASSVAYNSPLHF.

The chain employs TRBV3-1 (or the pseudogene TRBV3-2) and TRBJ2-4; 9 bases map to TRBD1. The V segment lost 0 bases and the J segment 6 bases; nucleotides outside the gene matches: 6. Germline V gives CDR1 LGHDT, CDR2 YNNKEL (reference sequence). This CDR3 comprises 16 residues. Written as DNA, the CDR3 is TGTGCCAGCAGCCAAGATCATAGGGGACAGGGAAACATTCAGTACTTC. Translated: CASSQDHRGQGNIQYF.

The chain has TRBV12-5 and TRBJ2-3, with 7 nucleotides matching TRBD1. V was pared by 1 base and J by 0 bases, with 7 bases of the junction left unmatched. The germline CDR1 and CDR2 sequences are LGHNT and FRNRAP. CDR3 length: 17 amino acids. CDR3 DNA sequence: TGTGCTAGTGGTTTGGGTTTGACAGGGTCTAGCACAGATACGCAGTATTTT. This codes for CASGLGLTGSSTDTQYF. Complete variable domain (other parts from reference TRBV12-5 and TRBJ2-3): DARVTQTPRHKVTEMGQEVTMRCQPILGHNTVFWYRQTMMQGLELLAYFRNRAPLDDSGMPKDRFSAEMPDATLATLKIQPSEPRDSAVYFCASGLGLTGSSTDTQYFGPGTRLTVL.

This clone has just a few counts. The chain couples TRBV24-1 to TRBJ2-3, with D perhaps TRBD2 (6 bases). V lost 4 bases and J 2 bases, leaving 15 bases between the germline ends. There are 16 residues in the CDR3. Germline V lookup: CDR1 KGHDR, CDR2 SFDVKD. CDR3 in DNA: TGTGCCACCAGTGACCCGGGACTTCGATACACAGATACGCAGTATTTT. Translation gives CATSDPGLRYTDTQYF.

The V call is TRBV30, the J call TRBJ1-4; perhaps TRBD1 as D (6 bases). This CDR3 region has 12 residues. V lost 8 bases and J 7 bases, leaving 14 bases between the germline ends. CDR1 is GTSNPN and CDR2 is SVGIG in the germline V gene (reference sequence). CDR3 nucleotides: TGTGCCCAGAACAGGGCGGGTGAAAAACTGTTTTTT. Protein product: CAQNRAGEKLFF. Complete variable domain (other parts from reference TRBV30 and TRBJ1-4): SQTIHQWPATLVQPVGSPLSLECTVEGTSNPNLYWYRQAAGRGLQLLFYSVGIGQISSEVPQNLSASRPQDRQFILSSKKLLLSDSGFYLCAQNRAGEKLFFGSGTQLSVL.

The CDR3 nucleotides are TGTGCCAGCAGCTTAGGGCAGGGAAGTTCACCCCTCCACTTT. This translates into CASSLGQGSSPLHF. This chain joins TRBV7-8 and TRBJ1-6, with TRBD1 as a possible D gene (5 bases). Germline CDR1 is SGHVS and CDR2 is FQNEAQ. The CDR3 totals 14 residues. V was trimmed by 1 base and J by 9 bases, leaving 10 bases between them.

V and J are TRBV21-1 and TRBJ1-5. TRBV21-1 is classified as a pseudogene. The CDR3 runs 14 residues. DNA for the CDR3: TGTGCCAGCAGATCCGGGGTTAGCAATCAGCCCCAGCATTTT. Protein product: CASRSGVSNQPQHF.

The rearrangement uses TRBV18 and TRBJ1-5, with D tentatively TRBD1 (6 bases). Germline-derived CDR1 and CDR2 are KGHSH and LQKENI. The CDR3 contains 16 residues. V lost 0 bases and J lost 5, with 14 bases in between. In DNA form, the CDR3 reads TGTGCCAGCTCACCACCGGTGTCAGGGGCATATCAGCCCCAGCATTTT. The encoded protein is CASSPPVSGAYQPQHF.

V gene TRBV2 combines with J gene TRBJ1-4; weak D call: TRBD1 (6 bases). There are 13 residues in the CDR3. Germline V gene data show CDR1 as SNHLY and CDR2 as FYNNEI. V lost 7 bases and J lost 5, with 11 bases in between. CDR3 protein: CASIRTENEKLFF. The CDR3 coding sequence is TGTGCCAGCATCCGGACAGAGAATGAAAAACTGTTTTTT.

For the CDR3, the DNA is TGTGCCAGCTCACCACTCACTAGTACAGATACGCAGTATTTT. Translation: CASSPLTSTDTQYF. This sequence joins TRBV18 and TRBJ2-3, with D possibly TRBD2 on 5 matching bases. V shed 1 base and J shed 3 bases, with 8 bases lying between them. The germline CDR1 and CDR2 sequences are KGHSH and LQKENI. The CDR3 spans 14 residues.

The chain combines TRBV3-1 (or the pseudogene TRBV3-2) with TRBJ2-5, with 11 positions matching TRBD2. CDR3 length: 17 amino acids. Losses at the gene ends were 3 bases for V and 2 bases for J; bases not matched to a gene: 8. CDR1 and CDR2 from the germline V gene are LGHDT and YNNKEL (reference sequence). The CDR3 DNA follows: TGTGCCAGCAGCCACCTAACCGGGACTAGCGGTCAAGAGACCCAGTACTTC. As protein: CASSHLTGTSGQETQYF.

Here the CDR3 DNA reads TGTGCCAGCAGTTTCCCCGCAGTGGTTAATGGCTACACCTTC. This encodes CASSFPAVVNGYTF. V and J are TRBV28 and TRBJ1-2, with D unclear. CDR3 length: 14 amino acids. V shed 3 bases and J shed 6 bases, with 14 bases lying between them. Germline values: CDR1 MDHEN, CDR2 SYDVKM.

The V and J genes are TRBV7-2 and TRBJ2-3, with TRBD2 matching over 9 bases. This CDR3 region has 15 residues. J lost 4 bases, V lost 2 bases, and 4 bases had no gene match. The germline CDR1 and CDR2 sequences are SGHTA and FQGNSA. CDR3 DNA: TGTGCCAGCAGCTTAAGTAGCGGGAGCCCAGATACGCAGTATTTT. Translation: CASSLSSGSPDTQYF. Variable domain in full (rest from reference TRBV7-2 and TRBJ2-3): GAGVSQSPSNKVTEKGKDVELRCDPISGHTALYWYRQSLGQGLEFLIYFQGNSAPDKSGLPSDRFSAERTGGSVSTLTIQRTQQEDSAVYLCASSLSSGSPDTQYFGPGTRLTVL.

This clone was seen only once. The chain combines TRBV11-3 with TRBJ1-2; the D gene is possibly TRBD1 (6 bases). Between the trimmed V and J ends, which lost 5 bases and 0 bases, there was a span of 16 bases. The CDR3 spans 16 residues. From germline, CDR1 is SGHNT and CDR2 YENEEA. The CDR3 protein is CASSPPDRGANYGYTF. The CDR3 region has the DNA TGTGCCAGCAGCCCGCCGGACAGAGGAGCTAACTATGGCTACACCTTC.

This clone was seen only a few times. The chain links TRBV12-3 or TRBV12-4 to TRBJ1-5, with D maybe TRBD1 (6 bases). The CDR3 covers 13 residues. V dropped 2 bases and J dropped 15 bases, with 17 bases sitting between them. The CDR3 reads CASSLRHRDTVHF. DNA for the CDR3: TGTGCCAGCAGTTTAAGACACCGGGACACCGTGCATTTT.

This chain connects TRBV6-5 to TRBJ1-5; 7 bases are shared with TRBD1. Germline CDR1 is MNHEY and CDR2 is SVGAGI. V dropped 6 bases and J dropped 5; count of bases not matched to a gene: 7. This CDR3 contains 14 residues. Written as DNA, the CDR3 is TGTGCCAGCAGCCTAACAGGGGTCGATCAGCCCCAGCATTTT. As protein: CASSLTGVDQPQHF.

The chain employs TRBV5-1 and TRBJ2-3; 7 positions match TRBD2. The CDR3 is 15 residues long. The germline V gene has CDR1 SGHRS and CDR2 YFSETQ. Trimming cost V 0 bases and J 4 bases; bases outside gene matches: 5. The DNA for the CDR3 is TGCGCCAGCAGCTTGGAGGGGAGGGCCCCAGATACGCAGTATTTT. This translates into CASSLEGRAPDTQYF.

V gene TRBV18 combines with J gene TRBJ2-5, with D possibly being TRBD2 (6 bases). Trimming left V 3 bases short and J 5 bases short, with 10 bases between. CDR1 is KGHSH and CDR2 is LQKENI in the germline V gene. This CDR3 spans 13 amino acids. The CDR3 sequence is CASSPEGSETQYF. CDR3 in DNA: TGTGCCAGCTCACCGGAGGGTTCGGAGACCCAGTACTTC.

The chain has TRBV12-3 or TRBV12-4 and TRBJ1-6, with TRBD1 identical over 8 bases. The J segment lost 11 bases and the V segment lost 6 bases, leaving 6 bases of the junction unmatched. The CDR3 runs to 13 residues. CDR3 sequence reads: CASSPDRVAPLHF. CDR3 coding DNA: TGTGCCAGCAGCCCGGACAGGGTAGCACCCCTCCACTTT.